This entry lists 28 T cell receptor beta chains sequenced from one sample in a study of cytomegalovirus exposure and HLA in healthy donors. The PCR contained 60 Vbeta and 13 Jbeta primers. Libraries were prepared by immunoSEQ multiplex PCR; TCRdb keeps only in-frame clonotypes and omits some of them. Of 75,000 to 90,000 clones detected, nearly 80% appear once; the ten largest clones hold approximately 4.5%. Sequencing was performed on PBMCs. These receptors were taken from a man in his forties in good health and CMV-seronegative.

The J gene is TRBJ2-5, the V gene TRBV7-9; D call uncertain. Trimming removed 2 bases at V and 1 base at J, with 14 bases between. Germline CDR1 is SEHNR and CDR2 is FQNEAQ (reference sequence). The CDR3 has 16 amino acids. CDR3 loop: CASSLTLLLIQETQYF. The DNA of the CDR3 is TGTGCCAGCAGCTTAACCCTCCTACTAATCCAAGAGACCCAGTACTTC.

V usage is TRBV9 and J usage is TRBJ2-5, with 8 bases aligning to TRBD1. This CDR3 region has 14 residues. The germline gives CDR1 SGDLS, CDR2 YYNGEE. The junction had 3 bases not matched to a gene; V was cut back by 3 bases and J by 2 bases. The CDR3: CASSARDRQETQYF. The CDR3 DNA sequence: TGTGCCAGCAGCGCCCGGGACAGGCAAGAGACCCAGTACTTC.

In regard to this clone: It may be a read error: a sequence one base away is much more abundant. DNA for the CDR3: TGTGCCAGCAGCGCGACTAGCGGCTCCTACAATGAGCAGTTCTTC. Its protein is CASSATSGSYNEQFF. The chain has TRBV9 and TRBJ2-1; 9 bases fit TRBD2. The junction had 1 base not matched to a gene; V was cut back by 3 bases and J by 0 bases. This CDR3 region has 15 residues. The germline CDR1 and CDR2 sequences are SGDLS and YYNGEE.

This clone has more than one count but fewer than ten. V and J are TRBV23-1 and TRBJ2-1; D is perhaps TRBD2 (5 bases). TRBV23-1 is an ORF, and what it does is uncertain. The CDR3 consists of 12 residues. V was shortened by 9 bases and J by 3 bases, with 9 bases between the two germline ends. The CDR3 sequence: CARGSRYNEQFF. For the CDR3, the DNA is TGCGCCAGAGGGAGCCGCTACAATGAGCAGTTCTTC.

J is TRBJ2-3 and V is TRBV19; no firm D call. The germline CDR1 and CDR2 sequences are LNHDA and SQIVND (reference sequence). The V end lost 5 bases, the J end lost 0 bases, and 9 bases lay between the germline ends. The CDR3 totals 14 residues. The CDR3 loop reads CASSEEASTDTQYF. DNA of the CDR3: TGTGCCAGTAGTGAGGAAGCTAGCACAGATACGCAGTATTTT.

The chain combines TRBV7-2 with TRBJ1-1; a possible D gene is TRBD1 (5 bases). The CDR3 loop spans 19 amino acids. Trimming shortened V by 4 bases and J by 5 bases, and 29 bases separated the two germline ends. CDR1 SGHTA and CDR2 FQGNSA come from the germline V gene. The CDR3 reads CASSSWGPKWGRLGTEAFF. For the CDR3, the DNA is TGTGCCAGCAGCTCTTGGGGCCCCAAGTGGGGCCGCCTAGGAACTGAAGCTTTCTTT.

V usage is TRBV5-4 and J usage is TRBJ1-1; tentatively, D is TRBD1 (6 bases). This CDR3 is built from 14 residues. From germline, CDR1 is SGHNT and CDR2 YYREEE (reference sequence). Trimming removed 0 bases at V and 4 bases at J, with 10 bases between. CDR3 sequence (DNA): TGTGCCAGCAGCTTGGACAGGGTTGGCACTGAAGCTTTCTTT. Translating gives CASSLDRVGTEAFF.

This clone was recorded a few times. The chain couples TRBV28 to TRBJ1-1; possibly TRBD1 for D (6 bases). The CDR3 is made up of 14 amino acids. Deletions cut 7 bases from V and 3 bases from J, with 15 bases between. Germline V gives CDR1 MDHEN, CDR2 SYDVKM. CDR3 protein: CASKAGGEDTEAFF. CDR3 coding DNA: TGTGCCAGCAAGGCGGGGGGCGAGGACACTGAAGCTTTCTTT. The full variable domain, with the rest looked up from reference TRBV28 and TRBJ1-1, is DVKVTQSSRYLVKRTGEKVFLECVQDMDHENMFWYRQDPGLGLRLIYFSYDVKMKEKGDIPEGYSVSREKKERFSLILESASTNQTSMYLCASKAGGEDTEAFFGQGTRLTVV.

The CDR3 sequence is CASSVRWNTEAFF. For the CDR3, the DNA is TGTGCCAGCAGCGTCCGGTGGAACACTGAAGCTTTCTTT. The rearrangement uses TRBV9 and TRBJ1-1, with D hard to call. CDR1 SGDLS and CDR2 YYNGEE come from the germline V gene. Trimming took 2 bases from V and 1 from J, leaving 6 bases between them. The CDR3 is 13 residues long. Variable domain in full (rest from reference TRBV9 and TRBJ1-1): DSGVTQTPKHLITATGQRVTLRCSPRSGDLSVYWYQQSLDQGLQFLIQYYNGEERAKGNILERFSAQQFPDLHSELNLSSLELGDSALYFCASSVRWNTEAFFGQGTRLTVV.

The chain's CDR3 is CASSTLAGTGRYEQYF. The CDR3 DNA reads as TGTGCCAGCAGCACTCTAGCGGGAACAGGTCGGTACGAGCAGTACTTC. This chain joins TRBV7-8 and TRBJ2-7, with 9 nucleotides matching TRBD2. Germline assignment: CDR1 SGHVS and CDR2 FQNEAQ. V was clipped by 5 bases and J by 4 bases; unmatched bases: 12. CDR3 length equals 16 residues.

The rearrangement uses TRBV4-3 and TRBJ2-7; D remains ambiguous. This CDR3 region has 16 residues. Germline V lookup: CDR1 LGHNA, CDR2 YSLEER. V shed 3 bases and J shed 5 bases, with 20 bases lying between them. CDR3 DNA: TGCGCCAGCAGCCATGCACAAGGAGCAAAAAAAAACGAGCAGTACTTC. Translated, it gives CASSHAQGAKKNEQYF.

CDR3 coding DNA: TGTGCCAGCAGCCCTTCAAGCTCCATGAACACTGAAGCTTTCTTT. Translating gives CASSPSSSMNTEAFF. The chain combines TRBV6-1 with TRBJ1-1; D is unclear. Trimming stripped 6 bases from V and 0 bases from J, with 14 bases between. There are 15 residues in the CDR3. Germline V gene data show CDR1 as MNHNS and CDR2 as SASEGT.

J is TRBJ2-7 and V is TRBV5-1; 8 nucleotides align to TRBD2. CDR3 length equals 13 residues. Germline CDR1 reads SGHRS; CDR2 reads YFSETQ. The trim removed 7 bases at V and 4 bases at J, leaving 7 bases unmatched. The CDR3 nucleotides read TGCGCCAGCGGCACGGGACTAGTGTACGAGCAGTACTTC. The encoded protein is CASGTGLVYEQYF.

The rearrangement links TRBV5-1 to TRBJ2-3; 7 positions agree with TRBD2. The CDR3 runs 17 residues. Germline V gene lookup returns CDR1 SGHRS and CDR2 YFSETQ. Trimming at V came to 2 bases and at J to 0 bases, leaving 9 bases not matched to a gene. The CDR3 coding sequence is TGCGCCAGCAGCTTTACTAGCGTGGGGATTAGCACAGATACGCAGTATTTT. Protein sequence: CASSFTSVGISTDTQYF.

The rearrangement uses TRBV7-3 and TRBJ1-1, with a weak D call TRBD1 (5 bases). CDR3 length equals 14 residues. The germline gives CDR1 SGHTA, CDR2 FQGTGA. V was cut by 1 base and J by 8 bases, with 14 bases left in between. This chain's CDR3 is CASSLRGAGGEAFF. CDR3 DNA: TGTGCCAGCAGCTTAAGAGGAGCGGGGGGGGAAGCTTTCTTT.

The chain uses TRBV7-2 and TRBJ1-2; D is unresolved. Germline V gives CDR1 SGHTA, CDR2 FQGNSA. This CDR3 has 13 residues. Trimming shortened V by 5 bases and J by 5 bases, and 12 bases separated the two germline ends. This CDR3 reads CASSLERGYGYTF. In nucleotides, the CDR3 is TGTGCCAGCAGCCTAGAGCGGGGTTATGGCTACACCTTC. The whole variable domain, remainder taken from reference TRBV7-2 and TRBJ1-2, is GAGVSQSPSNKVTEKGKDVELRCDPISGHTALYWYRQSLGQGLEFLIYFQGNSAPDKSGLPSDRFSAERTGGSVSTLTIQRTQQEDSAVYLCASSLERGYGYTFGSGTRLTVV.

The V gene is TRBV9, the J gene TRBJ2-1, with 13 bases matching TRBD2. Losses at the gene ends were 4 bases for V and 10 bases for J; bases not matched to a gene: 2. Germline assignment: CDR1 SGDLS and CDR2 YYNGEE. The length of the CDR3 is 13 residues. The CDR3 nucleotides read TGTGCCAGCAGCCCGACTAGCGGGAGGGAGCAGTTCTTC. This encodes CASSPTSGREQFF.

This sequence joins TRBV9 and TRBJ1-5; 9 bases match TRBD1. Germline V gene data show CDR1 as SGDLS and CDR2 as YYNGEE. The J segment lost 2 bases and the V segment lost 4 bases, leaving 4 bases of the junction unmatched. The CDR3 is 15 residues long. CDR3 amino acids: CASSRGQGGNQPQHF. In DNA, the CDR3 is TGTGCCAGCAGCCGGGGACAGGGCGGCAATCAGCCCCAGCATTTT.

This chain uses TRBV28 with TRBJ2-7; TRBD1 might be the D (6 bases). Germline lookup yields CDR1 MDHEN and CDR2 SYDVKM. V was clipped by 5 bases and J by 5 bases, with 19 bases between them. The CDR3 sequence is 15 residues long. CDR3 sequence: CASSPSRGRLHEQYF. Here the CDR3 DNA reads TGTGCCAGCAGTCCATCCAGGGGTCGTTTACACGAGCAGTACTTC. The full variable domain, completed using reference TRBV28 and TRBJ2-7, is DVKVTQSSRYLVKRTGEKVFLECVQDMDHENMFWYRQDPGLGLRLIYFSYDVKMKEKGDIPEGYSVSREKKERFSLILESASTNQTSMYLCASSPSRGRLHEQYFGPGTRLTVT.

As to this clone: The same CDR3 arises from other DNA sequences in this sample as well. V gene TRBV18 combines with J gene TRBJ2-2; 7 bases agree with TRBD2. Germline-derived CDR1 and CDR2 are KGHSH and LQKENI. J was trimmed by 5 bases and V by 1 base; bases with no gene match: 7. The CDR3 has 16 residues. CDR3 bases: TGTGCCAGCTCACCACTCGCGGGGGTGAATACCGGGGAGCTGTTTTTT. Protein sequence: CASSPLAGVNTGELFF.

The CDR3: CSAPGTQQFTDTQYF. CDR3 nucleotides: TGCAGCGCACCGGGAACCCAGCAATTCACAGATACGCAGTATTTT. The gene calls are TRBV29-1 and TRBJ2-3; possible D gene TRBD2, 5 bases. The germline V gene has CDR1 SQVTM and CDR2 ANQGSEA. V lost 7 bases and J lost 2, with 19 bases in between. This CDR3 spans 15 amino acids.

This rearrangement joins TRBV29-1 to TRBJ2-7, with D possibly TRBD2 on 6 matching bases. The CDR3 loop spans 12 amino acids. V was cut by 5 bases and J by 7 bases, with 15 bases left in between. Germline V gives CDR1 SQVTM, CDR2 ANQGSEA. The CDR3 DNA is TGCAGCGTTCGGAGGGCGGACTCGGAGCAGTACTTC. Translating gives CSVRRADSEQYF.

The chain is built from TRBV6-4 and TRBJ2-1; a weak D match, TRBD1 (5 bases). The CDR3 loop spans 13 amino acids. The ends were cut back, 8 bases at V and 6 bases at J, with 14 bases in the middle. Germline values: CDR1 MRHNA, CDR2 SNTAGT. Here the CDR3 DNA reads TGTGCCAGCGGAAGGGGCAGGGTCAATGAGCAGTTCTTC. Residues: CASGRGRVNEQFF.

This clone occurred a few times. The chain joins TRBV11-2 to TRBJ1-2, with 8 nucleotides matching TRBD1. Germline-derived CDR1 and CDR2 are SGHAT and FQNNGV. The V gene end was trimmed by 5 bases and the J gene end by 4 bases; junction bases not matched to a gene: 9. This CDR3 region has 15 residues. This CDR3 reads CASSRTTGAPYGYTF. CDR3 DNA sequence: TGTGCCAGCAGCCGGACGACAGGGGCGCCCTATGGCTACACCTTC.

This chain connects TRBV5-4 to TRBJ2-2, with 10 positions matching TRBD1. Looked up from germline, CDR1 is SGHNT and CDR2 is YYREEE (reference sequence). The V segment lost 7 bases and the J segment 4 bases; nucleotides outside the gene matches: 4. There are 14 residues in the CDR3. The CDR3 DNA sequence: TGTGCCAGCCGCAGGACAGGGGGCACCGGGGAGCTGTTTTTT. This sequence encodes CASRRTGGTGELFF.

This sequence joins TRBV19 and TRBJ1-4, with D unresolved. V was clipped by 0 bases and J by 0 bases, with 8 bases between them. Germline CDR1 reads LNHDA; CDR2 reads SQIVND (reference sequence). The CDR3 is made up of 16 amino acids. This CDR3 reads CASSIDLRSTNEKLFF. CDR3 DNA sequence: TGTGCCAGTAGTATAGATCTGAGATCAACTAATGAAAAACTGTTTTTT.

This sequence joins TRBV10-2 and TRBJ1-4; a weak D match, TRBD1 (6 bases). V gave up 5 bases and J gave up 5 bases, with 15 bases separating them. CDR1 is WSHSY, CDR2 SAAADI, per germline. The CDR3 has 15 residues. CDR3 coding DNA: TGCGCCAGCAGTCCTACCAGACAGGCAAATGAAAAACTGTTTTTT. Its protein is CASSPTRQANEKLFF.

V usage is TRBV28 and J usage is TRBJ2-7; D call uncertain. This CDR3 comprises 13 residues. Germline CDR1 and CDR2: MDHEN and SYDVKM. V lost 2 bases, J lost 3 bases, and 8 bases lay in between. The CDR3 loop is CASSLGLFYEQYF. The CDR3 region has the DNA TGTGCCAGCAGTTTAGGCCTTTTCTACGAGCAGTACTTC.